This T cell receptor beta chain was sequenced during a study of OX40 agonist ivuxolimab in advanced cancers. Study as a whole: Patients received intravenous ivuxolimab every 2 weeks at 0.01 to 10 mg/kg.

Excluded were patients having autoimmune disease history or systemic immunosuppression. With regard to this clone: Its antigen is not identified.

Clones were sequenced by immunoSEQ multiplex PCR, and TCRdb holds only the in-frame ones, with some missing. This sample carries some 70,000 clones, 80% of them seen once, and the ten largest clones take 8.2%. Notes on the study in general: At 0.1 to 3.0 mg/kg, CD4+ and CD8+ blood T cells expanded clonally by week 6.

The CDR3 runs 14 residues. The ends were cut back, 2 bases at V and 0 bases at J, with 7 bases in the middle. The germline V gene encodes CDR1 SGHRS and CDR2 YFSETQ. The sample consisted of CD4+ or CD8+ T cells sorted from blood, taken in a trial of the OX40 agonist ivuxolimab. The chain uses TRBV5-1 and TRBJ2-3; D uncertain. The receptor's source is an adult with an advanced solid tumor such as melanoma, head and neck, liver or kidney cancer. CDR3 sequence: CASSLGSSTDTQYF. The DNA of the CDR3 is TGCGCCAGCAGCTTAGGGTCCAGCACAGATACGCAGTATTTT.